This TCR beta chain stems from a study of a mutant IDH1 vaccine in newly diagnosed glioma. Stated time point: week 23, last vaccination. Vaccine doses each comprised 300 ug of mutant IDH1 20-mer peptide, with topical imiquimod. New astrocytomas of WHO grade 3 or 4 that were IDH1-mutant and ATRX-lost were found in the donors. This clone was observed a few times. Its target is unknown. The method was immunoSEQ multiplex PCR; TCRdb's version includes in-frame clones alone and lacks a portion of them. The sample has 50,000 to 85,000 clones; 84% are singletons. The CDR3 has 13 residues. Trimming took off 0 bases at V and 11 bases at J, with 14 bases between the two ends. CDR1 and CDR2 (germline): SGDLS, YYNGEE.

The TCR originated in a man aged 18 to 30 with glioma. The material sequenced was PBMCs, taken from a glioma patient whose treatment included an IDH1 peptide vaccine. This rearrangement joins TRBV9 to TRBJ1-1, with D hard to call. CDR3 sequence: CASSVGQISEAFF. CDR3 nucleotide sequence: TGTGCCAGCAGCGTAGGCCAGATAAGCGAGGCTTTCTTT.